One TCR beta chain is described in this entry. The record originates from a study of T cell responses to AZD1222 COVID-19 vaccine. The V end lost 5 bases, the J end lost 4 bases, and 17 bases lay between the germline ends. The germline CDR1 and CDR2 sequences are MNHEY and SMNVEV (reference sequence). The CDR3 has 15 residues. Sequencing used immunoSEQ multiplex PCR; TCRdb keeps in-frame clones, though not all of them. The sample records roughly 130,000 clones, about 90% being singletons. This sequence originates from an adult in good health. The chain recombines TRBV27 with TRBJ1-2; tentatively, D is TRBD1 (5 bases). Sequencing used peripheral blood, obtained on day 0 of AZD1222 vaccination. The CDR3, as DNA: TGTGCCAGCAGTCTAGATGTTGTCGGGGCCTATGGCTACACCTTC. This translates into CASSLDVVGAYGYTF.